A single T cell receptor (beta chain) is shown here with its context. Antigen unknown. CDR1 is MNHEY and CDR2 is SVGAGI in the germline V gene. Germline trimming cut 7 bases from V and 7 bases from J; bases unmatched to any gene: 11. This CDR3 is 15 amino acids long. This entry comes from a study of T cell repertoires in cytomegalovirus infection. At the level of the study: Recently identified HLA-C-restricted CMV epitopes were among the peptides used. Evidence of both CMV infection and a matching HLA type came from public TCR beta signatures. Study-level findings and limits: The cumulative frequency of public TCR beta families distinguished individuals who carried CMV together with the relevant HLA. Dominating the ex vivo response were HLA-C-restricted CMV-specific TCR beta clonotypes.

TCRdb re-called the reads through MiXCR, storing one row per CDR3 protein. The data contain hundreds of thousands of distinct CDR3 sequences, around a third of them singletons. Specimen: cultured PBMCs, collected from culture after CMV antigen stimulation. The gene calls are TRBV6-5 and TRBJ2-1, with 9 bases aligning to TRBD1. The sequence was obtained from a human donor in good health (CMV status not recorded). Some clones in this sample may be carry-over from other donors' samples. In DNA form, the CDR3 reads TGTGCCAGCACCCGTCCGGGACAGGGACGTAATGAGCAGTTCTTC. This sequence encodes CASTRPGQGRNEQFF.